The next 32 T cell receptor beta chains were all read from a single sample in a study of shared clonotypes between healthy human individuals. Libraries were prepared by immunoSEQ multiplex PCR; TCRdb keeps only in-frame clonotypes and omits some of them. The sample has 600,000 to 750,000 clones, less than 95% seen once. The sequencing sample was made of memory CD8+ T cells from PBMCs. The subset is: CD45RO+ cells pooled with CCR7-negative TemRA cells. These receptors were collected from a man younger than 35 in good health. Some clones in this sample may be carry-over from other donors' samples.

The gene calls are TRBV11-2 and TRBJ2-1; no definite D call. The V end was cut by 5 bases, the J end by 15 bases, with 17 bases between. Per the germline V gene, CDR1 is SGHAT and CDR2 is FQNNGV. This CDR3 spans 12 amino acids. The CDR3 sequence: CASSPRRESLFF. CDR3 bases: TGTGCCAGCAGCCCCCGGCGTGAGAGTCTGTTCTTC.

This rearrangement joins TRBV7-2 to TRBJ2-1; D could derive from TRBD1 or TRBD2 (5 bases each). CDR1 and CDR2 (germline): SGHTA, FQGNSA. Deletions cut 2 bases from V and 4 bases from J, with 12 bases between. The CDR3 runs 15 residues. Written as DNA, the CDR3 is TGTGCCAGCAGCTTAATAGGTGGGGGATACAATGAGCAGTTCTTC. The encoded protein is CASSLIGGGYNEQFF.

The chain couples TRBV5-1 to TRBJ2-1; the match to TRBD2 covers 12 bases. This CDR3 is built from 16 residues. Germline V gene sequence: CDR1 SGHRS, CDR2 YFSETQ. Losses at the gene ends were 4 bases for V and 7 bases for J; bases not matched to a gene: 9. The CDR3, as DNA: TGCGCCAGCAGCGCACGGACTAGCGGGATTAAGAATGAGCAGTTCTTC. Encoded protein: CASSARTSGIKNEQFF.

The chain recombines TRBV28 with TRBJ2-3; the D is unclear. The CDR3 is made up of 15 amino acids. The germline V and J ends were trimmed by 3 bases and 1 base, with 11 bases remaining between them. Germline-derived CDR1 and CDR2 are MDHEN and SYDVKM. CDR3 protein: CASSFAASRTDTQYF. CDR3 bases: TGTGCCAGCAGTTTCGCAGCGTCTCGCACAGATACGCAGTATTTT.

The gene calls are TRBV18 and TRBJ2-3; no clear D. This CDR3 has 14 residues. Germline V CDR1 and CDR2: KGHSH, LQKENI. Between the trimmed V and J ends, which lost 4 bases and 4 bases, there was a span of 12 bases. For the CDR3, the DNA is TGTGCCAGCTCACGGGGTGGTCCCGCAGATACGCAGTATTTT. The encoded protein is CASSRGGPADTQYF.

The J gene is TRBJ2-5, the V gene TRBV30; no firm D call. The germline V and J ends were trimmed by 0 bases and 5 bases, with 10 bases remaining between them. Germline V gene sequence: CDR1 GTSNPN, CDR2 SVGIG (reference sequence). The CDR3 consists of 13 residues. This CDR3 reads CAWSVPIVETQYF. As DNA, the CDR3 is TGTGCCTGGAGTGTACCGATAGTGGAGACCCAGTACTTC. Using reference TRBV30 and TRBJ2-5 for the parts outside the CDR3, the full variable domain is SQTIHQWPATLVQPVGSPLSLECTVEGTSNPNLYWYRQAAGRGLQLLFYSVGIGQISSEVPQNLSASRPQDRQFILSSKKLLLSDSGFYLCAWSVPIVETQYFGPGTRLLVL.

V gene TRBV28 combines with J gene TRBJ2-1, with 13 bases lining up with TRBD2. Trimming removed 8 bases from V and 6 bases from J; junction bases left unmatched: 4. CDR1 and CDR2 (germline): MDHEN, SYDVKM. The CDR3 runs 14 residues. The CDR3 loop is CASCWTSGSNEQFF. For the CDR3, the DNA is TGTGCCAGCTGCTGGACTAGCGGGAGCAATGAGCAGTTCTTC.

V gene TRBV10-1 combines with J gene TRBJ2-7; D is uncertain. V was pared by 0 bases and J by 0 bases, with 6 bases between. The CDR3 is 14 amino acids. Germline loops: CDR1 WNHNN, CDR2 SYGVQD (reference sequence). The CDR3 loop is CASSESWLSYEQYF. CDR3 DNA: TGCGCCAGCAGTGAGTCCTGGCTCTCCTACGAGCAGTACTTC.

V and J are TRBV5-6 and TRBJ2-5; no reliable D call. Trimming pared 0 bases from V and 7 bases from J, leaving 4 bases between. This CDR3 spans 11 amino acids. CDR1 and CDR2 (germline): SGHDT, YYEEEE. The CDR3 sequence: CASSLGATQYF. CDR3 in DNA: TGTGCCAGCAGCTTGGGGGCGACCCAGTACTTC.

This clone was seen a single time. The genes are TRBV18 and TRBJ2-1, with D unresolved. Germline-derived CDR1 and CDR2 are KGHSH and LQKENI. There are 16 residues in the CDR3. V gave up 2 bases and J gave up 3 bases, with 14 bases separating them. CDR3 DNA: TGTGCCAGCTCACCAACCTCCCTGCGGAACTACAATGAGCAGTTCTTC. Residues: CASSPTSLRNYNEQFF.

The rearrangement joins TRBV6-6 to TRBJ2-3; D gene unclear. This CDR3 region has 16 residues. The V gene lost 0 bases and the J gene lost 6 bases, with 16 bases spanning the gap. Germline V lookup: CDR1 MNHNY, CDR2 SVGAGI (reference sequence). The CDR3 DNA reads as TGTGCCAGCAGTTACTCGAGCGTTCGGGTTACGGATACGCAGTATTTT. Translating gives CASSYSSVRVTDTQYF.

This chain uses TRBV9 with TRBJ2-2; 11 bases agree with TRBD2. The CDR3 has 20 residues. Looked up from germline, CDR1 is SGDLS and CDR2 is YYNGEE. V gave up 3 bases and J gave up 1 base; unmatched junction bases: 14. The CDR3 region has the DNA TGTGCCAGCAGCGGGCCCACACCTTCCGGGACTAGCGGGAACACCGGGGAGCTGTTTTTT. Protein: CASSGPTPSGTSGNTGELFF.

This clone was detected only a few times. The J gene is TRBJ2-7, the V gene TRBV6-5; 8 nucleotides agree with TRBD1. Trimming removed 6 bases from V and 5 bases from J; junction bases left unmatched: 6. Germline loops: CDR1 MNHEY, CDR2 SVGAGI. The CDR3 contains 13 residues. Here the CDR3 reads CASRSRGPDEQYF. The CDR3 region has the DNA TGTGCCAGCAGGTCCAGGGGGCCTGACGAGCAGTACTTC.

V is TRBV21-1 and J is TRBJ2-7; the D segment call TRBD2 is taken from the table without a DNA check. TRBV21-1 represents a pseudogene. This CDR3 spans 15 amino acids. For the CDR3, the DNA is TGTGCCAGCAGCAGAGCCGGGAGGGCTTGCTACGAGCAGTACTTC. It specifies CASSRAGRACYEQYF.

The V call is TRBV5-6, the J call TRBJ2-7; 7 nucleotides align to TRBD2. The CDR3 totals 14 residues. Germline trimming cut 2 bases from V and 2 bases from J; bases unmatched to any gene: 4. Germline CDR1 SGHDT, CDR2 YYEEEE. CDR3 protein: CASSFGLVTYEQYF. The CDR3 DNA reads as TGTGCCAGCAGCTTCGGACTAGTAACCTACGAGCAGTACTTC.

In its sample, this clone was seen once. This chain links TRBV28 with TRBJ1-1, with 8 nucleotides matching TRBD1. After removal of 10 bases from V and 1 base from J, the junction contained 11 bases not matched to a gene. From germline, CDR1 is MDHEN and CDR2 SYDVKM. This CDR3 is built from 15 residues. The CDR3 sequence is CATQTPGTGNTEAFF. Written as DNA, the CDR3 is TGTGCCACACAAACTCCCGGGACAGGGAACACTGAAGCTTTCTTT.

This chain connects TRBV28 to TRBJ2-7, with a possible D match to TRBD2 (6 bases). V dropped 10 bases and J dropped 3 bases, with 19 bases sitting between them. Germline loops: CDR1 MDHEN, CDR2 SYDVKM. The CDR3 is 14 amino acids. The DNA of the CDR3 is TGTGCCACCACAAGGACCGGGAGCGACTACGAGCAGTACTTC. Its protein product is CATTRTGSDYEQYF.

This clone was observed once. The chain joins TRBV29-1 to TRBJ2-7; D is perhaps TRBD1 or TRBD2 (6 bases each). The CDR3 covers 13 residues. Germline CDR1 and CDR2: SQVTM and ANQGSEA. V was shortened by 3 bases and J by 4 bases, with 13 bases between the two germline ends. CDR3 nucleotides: TGCAGCGTTGACCAGACAGGAGGGTACGAGCAGTACTTC. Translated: CSVDQTGGYEQYF.

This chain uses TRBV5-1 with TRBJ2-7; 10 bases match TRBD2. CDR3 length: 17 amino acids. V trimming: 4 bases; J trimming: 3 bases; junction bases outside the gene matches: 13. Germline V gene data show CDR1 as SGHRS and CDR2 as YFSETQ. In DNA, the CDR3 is TGCGCCAGCAGCCAGCCTAGGGTCGCTAGCGGGAGCTACGAGCAGTACTTC. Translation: CASSQPRVASGSYEQYF.

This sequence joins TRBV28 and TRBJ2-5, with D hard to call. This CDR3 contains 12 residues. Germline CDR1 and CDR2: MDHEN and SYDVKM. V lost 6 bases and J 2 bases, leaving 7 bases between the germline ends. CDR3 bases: TGTGCCAGCAGGTATCAGCAAGAGACCCAGTACTTC. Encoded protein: CASRYQQETQYF.

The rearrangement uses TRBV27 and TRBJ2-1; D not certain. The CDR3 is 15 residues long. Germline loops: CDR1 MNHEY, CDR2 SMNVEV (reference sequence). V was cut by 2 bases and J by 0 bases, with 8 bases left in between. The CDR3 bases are TGTGCCAGCAGTTTAGTAATGAGCTCCTACAATGAGCAGTTCTTC. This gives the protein CASSLVMSSYNEQFF.

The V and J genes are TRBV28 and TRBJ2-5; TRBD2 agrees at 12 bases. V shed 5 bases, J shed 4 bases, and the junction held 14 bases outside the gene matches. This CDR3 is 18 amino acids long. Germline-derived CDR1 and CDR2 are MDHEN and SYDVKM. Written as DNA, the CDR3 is TGTGCCAGCAGTCCGCCGTCTAGCGGGAGGGCCTTTATAGAGACCCAGTACTTC. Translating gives CASSPPSSGRAFIETQYF.

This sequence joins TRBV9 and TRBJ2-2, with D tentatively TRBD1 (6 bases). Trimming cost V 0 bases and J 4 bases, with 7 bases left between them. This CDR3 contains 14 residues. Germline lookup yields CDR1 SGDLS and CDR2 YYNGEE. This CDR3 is CASSVGGLTGELFF. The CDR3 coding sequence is TGTGCCAGCAGCGTAGGGGGGCTCACCGGGGAGCTGTTTTTT.

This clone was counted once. CDR3 nucleotides: TGTGCCAGCAGCGTAGGTCCATACAATGAGCAGTTCTTC. Protein: CASSVGPYNEQFF. The chain recombines TRBV9 with TRBJ2-1; no definite D call. CDR1 and CDR2 (germline): SGDLS, YYNGEE. The CDR3 extends over 13 amino acids. Trimming removed 0 bases at V and 4 bases at J, with 5 bases between.

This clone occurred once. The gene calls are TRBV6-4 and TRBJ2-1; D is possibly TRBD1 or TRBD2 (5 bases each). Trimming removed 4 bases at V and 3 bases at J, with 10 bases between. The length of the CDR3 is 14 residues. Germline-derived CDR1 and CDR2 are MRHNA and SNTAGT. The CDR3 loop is CASSVERGYNEQFF. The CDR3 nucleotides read TGTGCCAGCAGTGTAGAGAGGGGCTACAATGAGCAGTTCTTC.

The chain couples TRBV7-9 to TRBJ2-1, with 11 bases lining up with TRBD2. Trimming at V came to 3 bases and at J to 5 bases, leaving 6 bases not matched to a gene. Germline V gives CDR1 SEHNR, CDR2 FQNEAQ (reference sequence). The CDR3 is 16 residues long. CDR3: CASSFVQGLADNEQFF. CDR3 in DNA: TGTGCCAGCAGCTTCGTCCAGGGACTAGCGGACAATGAGCAGTTCTTC.

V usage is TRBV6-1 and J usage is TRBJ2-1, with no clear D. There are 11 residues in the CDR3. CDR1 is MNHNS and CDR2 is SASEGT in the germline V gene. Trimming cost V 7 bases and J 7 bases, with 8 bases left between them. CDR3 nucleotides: TGTGCCAGCAACGGGTGGAATGAGCAGTTCTTC. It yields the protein CASNGWNEQFF.

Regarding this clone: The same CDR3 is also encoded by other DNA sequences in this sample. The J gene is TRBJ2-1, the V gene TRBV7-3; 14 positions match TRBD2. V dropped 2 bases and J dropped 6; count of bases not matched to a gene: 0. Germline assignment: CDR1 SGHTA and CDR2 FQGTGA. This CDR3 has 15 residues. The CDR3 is CASSLGTSGSNEQFF. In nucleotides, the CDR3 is TGTGCCAGCAGCTTAGGGACTAGCGGGAGCAATGAGCAGTTCTTC.

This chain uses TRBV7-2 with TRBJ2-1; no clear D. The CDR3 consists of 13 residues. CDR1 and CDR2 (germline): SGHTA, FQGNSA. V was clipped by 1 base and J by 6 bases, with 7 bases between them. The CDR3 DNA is TGTGCCAGCAGCTTAGTGTCGAGCAATGAGCAGTTCTTC. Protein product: CASSLVSSNEQFF.

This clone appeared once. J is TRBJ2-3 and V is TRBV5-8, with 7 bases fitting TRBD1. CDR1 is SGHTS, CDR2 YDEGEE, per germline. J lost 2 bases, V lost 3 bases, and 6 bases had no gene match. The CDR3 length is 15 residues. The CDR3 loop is CASSSGQAYTDTQYF. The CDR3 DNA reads TGTGCCAGCAGCTCCGGACAGGCCTACACAGATACGCAGTATTTT.

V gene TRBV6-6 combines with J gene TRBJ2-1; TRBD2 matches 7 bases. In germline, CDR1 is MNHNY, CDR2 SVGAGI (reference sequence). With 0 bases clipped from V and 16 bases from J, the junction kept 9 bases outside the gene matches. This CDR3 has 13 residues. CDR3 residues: CASSYSAGEGLFF. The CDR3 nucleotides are TGTGCCAGCAGTTACTCTGCGGGAGAAGGCCTTTTCTTC.

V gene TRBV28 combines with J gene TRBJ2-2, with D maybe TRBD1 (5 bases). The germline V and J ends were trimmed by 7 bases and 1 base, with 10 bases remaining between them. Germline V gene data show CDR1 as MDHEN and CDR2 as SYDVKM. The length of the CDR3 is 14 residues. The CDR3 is CASNLQENTGELFF. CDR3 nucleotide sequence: TGTGCCAGCAACTTACAGGAGAACACCGGGGAGCTGTTTTTT.